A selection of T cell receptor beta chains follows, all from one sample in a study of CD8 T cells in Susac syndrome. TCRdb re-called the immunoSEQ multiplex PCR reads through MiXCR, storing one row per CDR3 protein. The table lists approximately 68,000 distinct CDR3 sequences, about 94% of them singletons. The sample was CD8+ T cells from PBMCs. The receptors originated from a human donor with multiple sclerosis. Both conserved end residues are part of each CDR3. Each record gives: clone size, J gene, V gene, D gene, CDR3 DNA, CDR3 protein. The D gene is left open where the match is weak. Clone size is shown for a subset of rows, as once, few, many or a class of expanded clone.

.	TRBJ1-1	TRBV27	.	TGTGCCAGCAGTTCCGCCCGGGGGAGACACACTGAAGCTTTCTTT	CASSSARGRHTEAFF
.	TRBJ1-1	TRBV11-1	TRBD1	TGTGCCAGCAGCTTAGGGGACAGTGGCACCACTGAAGCTTTCTTT	CASSLGDSGTTEAFF
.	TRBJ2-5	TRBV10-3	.	TGTGCCATCAGTGATCAGGGGGAGACCCAGTACTTC	CAISDQGETQYF
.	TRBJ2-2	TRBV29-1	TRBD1	TGCAGCGTTGAGACGACAGGGGCGCGCGGGGAGCTGTTTTTT	CSVETTGARGELFF
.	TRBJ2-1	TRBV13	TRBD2	TGTGCCAGCAGCCCGGGACTAGCGGGAGGGCCCTCTTACAATGAGCAGTTCTTC	CASSPGLAGGPSYNEQFF
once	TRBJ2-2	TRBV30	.	TGTGCCTGGAGTGTATACCAGGGAGAGCTGTTTTTT	CAWSVYQGELFF
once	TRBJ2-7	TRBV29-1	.	TGCAGCGTTTTCAGAGGTTACGAGCAGTACTTC	CSVFRGYEQYF
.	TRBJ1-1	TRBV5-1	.	TGCGCCAGCAGCCTCTTGGGGATTGGACAGCCACGGAACACTGAAGCTTTCTTT	CASSLLGIGQPRNTEAFF
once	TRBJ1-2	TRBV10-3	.	TGTGCCATCAGTGACGAGGGAAATGGCTACACCTTC	CAISDEGNGYTF
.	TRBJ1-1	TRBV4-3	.	TGCGCCAGCAGCCAAGGGATTGGGTGGCAGATCATGGAACTCATGAACACTGAAGCTTTCTTT	CASSQGIGWQIMELMNTEAFF
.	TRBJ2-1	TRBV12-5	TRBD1	TGTGCTAGTGGTTCAGGGACAGGGTACAATGAGCAGTTCTTC	CASGSGTGYNEQFF
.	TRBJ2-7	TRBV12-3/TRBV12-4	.	TGTGCCAGCAGTTTGGGAGTTGACTACGAGCAGTACTTC	CASSLGVDYEQYF
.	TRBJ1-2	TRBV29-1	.	TGCAGCGTTGAACGAATCAGGGTGGAGGGGTATGGCTACACCTTC	CSVERIRVEGYGYTF
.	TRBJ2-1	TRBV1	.	TGCACCAGCAGCCTACAGGTTGTTCTCGATGAGCAGTTCTTC	CTSSLQVVLDEQFF